This TCR beta chain was identified during a study of T cells in Graves' hyperthyroidism and ophthalmopathy. Not enrolled were patients with uncontrolled infection, other autoimmune disease, pregnancy or lactation. Points from the study as a whole: Ophthalmopathy cases were set apart from stable hyperthyroidism by a 13 V-J model.

Trimming shortened V by 0 bases and J by 4 bases, and 0 bases separated the two germline ends. This CDR3 comprises 11 residues. Germline V gene data show CDR1 as LGHDT and CDR2 as YNNKEL (reference sequence). This clonotype was counted at least ten times. Its antigen is still unknown. TCR beta CDR3 regions were amplified from RNA. Carried out on the TCR CDR3, a first-round RT-PCR used the HTBI primer set. Each CDR3 protein gets one entry after TCRdb re-called the multiplex PCR reads with MiXCR. The sample includes roughly 200,000 distinct CDR3 sequences, about 18% of them seen just once. What was sequenced was blood. The V call is TRBV3-1, the J call TRBJ2-5, with D uncertain. The sequence came from a man aged 40-50 years with Graves' hyperthyroidism. The CDR3 spells CASSQEETQYF. CDR3 sequence (DNA): TGTGCCAGCAGCCAAGAAGAGACCCAGTACTTC.